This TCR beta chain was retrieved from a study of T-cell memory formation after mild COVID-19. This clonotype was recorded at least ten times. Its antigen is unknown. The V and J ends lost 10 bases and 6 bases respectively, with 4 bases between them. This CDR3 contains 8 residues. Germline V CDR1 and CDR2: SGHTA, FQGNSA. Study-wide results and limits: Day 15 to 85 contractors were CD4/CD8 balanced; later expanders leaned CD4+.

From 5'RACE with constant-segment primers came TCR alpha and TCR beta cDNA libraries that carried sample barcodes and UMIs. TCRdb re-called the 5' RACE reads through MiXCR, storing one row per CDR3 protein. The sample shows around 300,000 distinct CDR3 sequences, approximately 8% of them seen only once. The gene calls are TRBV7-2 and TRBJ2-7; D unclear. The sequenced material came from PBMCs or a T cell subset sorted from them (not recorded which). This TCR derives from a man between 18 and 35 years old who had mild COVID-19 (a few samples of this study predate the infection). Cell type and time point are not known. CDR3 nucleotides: TGTGCCACCGCCGAGCAGTACGTC. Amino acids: CATAEQYV.